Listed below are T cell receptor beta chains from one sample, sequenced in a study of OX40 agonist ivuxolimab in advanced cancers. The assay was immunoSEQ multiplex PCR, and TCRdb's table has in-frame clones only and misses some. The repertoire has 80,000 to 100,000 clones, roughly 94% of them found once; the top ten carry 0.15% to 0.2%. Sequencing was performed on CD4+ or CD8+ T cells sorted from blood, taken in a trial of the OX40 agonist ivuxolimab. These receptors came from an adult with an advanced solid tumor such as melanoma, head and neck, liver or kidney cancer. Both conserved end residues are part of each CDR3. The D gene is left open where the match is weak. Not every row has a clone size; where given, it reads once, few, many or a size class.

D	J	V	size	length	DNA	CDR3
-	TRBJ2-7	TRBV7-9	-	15	TGTGCCAGCAGTATCAGGGGGGCACCCGGGGTAGAGCAGTACTTC	CASSIRGAPGVEQYF
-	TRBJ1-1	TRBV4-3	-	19	TGCGCCAGCAGCCAAGGAATAAAATGGCGGGAACCCAGGAACACTGAAGCTTTCTTT	CASSQGIKWREPRNTEAFF
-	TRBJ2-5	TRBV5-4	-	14	TGTGCCAGCAGCTTGAGTCAGATTAGGGAGACCCAGTACTTC	CASSLSQIRETQYF
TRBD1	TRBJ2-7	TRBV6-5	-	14	TGTGCCAGCAGGCGAGGACAGGGGGCCTACGAGCAGTACTTC	CASRRGQGAYEQYF
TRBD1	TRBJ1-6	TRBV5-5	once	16	TGTGCCAGCAGCCCTCACGGGACAGACAGAAATTCACCCCTCCACTTT	CASSPHGTDRNSPLHF
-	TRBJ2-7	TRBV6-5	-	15	TGTGCCAGCAGTTACTATTTGACGGCCTCCTACGAGCAGTACTTC	CASSYYLTASYEQYF
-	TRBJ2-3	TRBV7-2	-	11	TGTGCCAGCAGCTTCGAAGATACGCAGTATTTT	CASSFEDTQYF
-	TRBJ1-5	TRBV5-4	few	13	TGTGCCAGCAGCTTGTCCGGTAATCAGCCCCAGCATTTT	CASSLSGNQPQHF
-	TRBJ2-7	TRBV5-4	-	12	TGTGCCAGCAGTTTCACCAATTACGAGCAGTACTTC	CASSFTNYEQYF
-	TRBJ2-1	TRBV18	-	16	TGTGCCAGCTCACGAGGGGCTAGCAGCTCCTACAATGAGCAGTTCTTC	CASSRGASSSYNEQFF
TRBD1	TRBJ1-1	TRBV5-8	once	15	TGTGCCAGCAGCGAGGGGACAGGGTGGAACACTGAAGCTTTCTTT	CASSEGTGWNTEAFF
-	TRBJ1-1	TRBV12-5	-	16	TGTGCTAGTGGTTTGTATACAGGGTCGCCGAACACTGAAGCTTTCTTT	CASGLYTGSPNTEAFF
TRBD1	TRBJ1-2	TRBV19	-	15	TGTGCCAGTCACGCCGGGACAGGGGGAGTTGGTGGCTACACCTTC	CASHAGTGGVGGYTF
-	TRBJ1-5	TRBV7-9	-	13	TGTGCCAGCAGCTTAGACGCTTATCAGCCCCAGCATTTT	CASSLDAYQPQHF
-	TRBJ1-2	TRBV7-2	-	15	TGTGCCAGCAGCTTAGTCAGCGGGGGAAATGATGGCTACACCTTC	CASSLVSGGNDGYTF
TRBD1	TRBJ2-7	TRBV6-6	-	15	TGTGCCAGCAGTTCGATAAACAGGGGCCTCTACGAGCAGTACTTC	CASSSINRGLYEQYF
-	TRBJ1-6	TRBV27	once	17	TGTGCCAGCAGTTTGCGGGGGAGGGGGTCCTATAATTCACCCCTCCACTTT	CASSLRGRGSYNSPLHF
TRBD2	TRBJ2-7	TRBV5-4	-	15	TGTGCCAGCAGCTCCGGGACTAGATTAAGGGGCGAGCAGTACTTC	CASSSGTRLRGEQYF
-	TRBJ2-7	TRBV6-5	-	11	TGTGCCAGCAGTACAGGGATCGAGCAGTACTTC	CASSTGIEQYF
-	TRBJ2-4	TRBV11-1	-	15	TGTGCCAGCAGCTTAGCTCCGAGGGGACAAAACATTCAGTACTTC	CASSLAPRGQNIQYF